Detailed here is one T cell receptor (beta chain). Antigen unknown. This specimen belongs to a study of radiation and T cells in renal cell carcinoma. Notes on the study in general: Baseline intratumoral clonotype presence is unknown without pretreatment biopsies.

Germline CDR1 is MDHEN and CDR2 is SYDVKM. The CDR3 has 10 amino acids. Time point specified: baseline pretreatment blood. Sample treatment: 15 Gy SBRT to primary tumor, nephrectomy 4 weeks later. Repertoires were generated with immunoSEQ multiplex PCR, while TCRdb's copy carries only in-frame clones and drops some. The sample has approximately 110,000 clones, around 80% seen once. This TCR came from an older woman with renal cell carcinoma. This rearrangement joins TRBV28 to TRBJ2-7, with D possibly being TRBD2 (5 bases). The sample was blood, taken from a patient whose treatment included radiotherapy and nephrectomy. The DNA of the CDR3 is TGTGCGACGGGGAGCTACGAGCAGTACTTC. Its protein is CATGSYEQYF.